This TCR beta chain was documented in a study of blood T cell repertoires in COVID-19. Assay: immunoSEQ multiplex PCR; the TCRdb copy retains only in-frame clones and omits some. The profile shows roughly 190,000 clones, around 79% of them singletons. The trim removed 4 bases at V and 3 bases at J, leaving 7 bases unmatched. Looked up from germline, CDR1 is MGHDK and CDR2 is SYGVNS. The CDR3 is made up of 15 amino acids. The chain couples TRBV25-1 to TRBJ1-2; 8 nucleotides line up with TRBD1. The sequencing input was peripheral blood. The receptor was isolated from a woman aged 45-65 years with acute or convalescent COVID-19. The CDR3: CASSARTGTDYGYTF. CDR3 DNA sequence: TGTGCCAGCAGTGCCCGGACAGGGACCGACTATGGCTACACCTTC.